Here is one T cell receptor beta chain with its context. This record belongs to a study of blood T cell repertoires in COVID-19. Sequencing was performed with immunoSEQ multiplex PCR; in TCRdb, only in-frame clones are kept and a portion is missing. The table has a few hundred thousand clones, about nine tenths seen once; the top ten hold approximately 1.1%. Germline V lookup: CDR1 LNHDA, CDR2 SQIVND (reference sequence). The CDR3 is made up of 16 amino acids. V dropped 3 bases and J dropped 1; count of bases not matched to a gene: 7. Sequences were obtained from PBMCs or T cells enriched from blood (not recorded which). This chain links TRBV19 with TRBJ2-3; 7 nucleotides agree with TRBD1. This TCR derives from a young man who had recovered from COVID-19. In nucleotides, the CDR3 is TGTGCCAGTAGTATTCGGACAGGAGGAGGCACAGATACGCAGTATTTT. As protein: CASSIRTGGGTDTQYF.